The 3 T cell receptor beta chains listed next were all sequenced from one sample in a study of T cells in Graves' hyperthyroidism and ophthalmopathy. Amplification yielded TCR beta CDR3 regions, with RNA transcripts as the source. HTBI primers drove first-round RT-PCR of the TCR CDR3. TCRdb processed the multiplex PCR reads anew with MiXCR; each CDR3 protein has one entry. The table has around 540,000 distinct CDR3 sequences, about 15% seen once. Sequencing used blood. These receptors came from a woman in her twenties or thirties with Graves' ophthalmopathy.

The sample holds a few counts of this clonotype. The rearrangement joins TRBV19 to TRBJ2-7; TRBD2 is a possible D gene (6 bases). The ends were cut back, 8 bases at V and 2 bases at J, with 19 bases in the middle. This CDR3 contains 15 residues. Germline CDR1 LNHDA, CDR2 SQIVND (reference sequence). The CDR3 reads CASSLEGDSTYEQYF. CDR3 in DNA: TGTGCCAGTTCGTTGGAAGGGGACTCGACCTACGAGCAGTACTTC.

This clonotype came up many times. V and J are TRBV20-1 and TRBJ2-5, with D perhaps matching TRBD2 (5 bases). This CDR3 region has 15 residues. Deletions cut 3 bases from V and 5 bases from J, with 19 bases between. Germline values: CDR1 DFQATT, CDR2 SNEGSKA (reference sequence). The CDR3, as DNA: TGCAGTGCTAGGAGGGAGCTCTCCCATCTGGAGACCCAGTACTTC. Protein product: CSARRELSHLETQYF.

This clonotype has ten or more counts. This chain links TRBV27 with TRBJ1-2; TRBD1 aligns across 11 bases. V gave up 2 bases and J gave up 5 bases; unmatched junction bases: 13. The CDR3 runs to 18 residues. Germline assignment: CDR1 MNHEY and CDR2 SMNVEV (reference sequence). In DNA form, the CDR3 reads TGTGCCAGCAGTTTAAGGGAAGGGAGGGGACAGGGGGTTTATGGCTACACCTTC. Protein product: CASSLREGRGQGVYGYTF.